The clone carrying this TCR beta chain was observed once. This specimen belongs to a study of blood T cell repertoires in COVID-19. Repertoires were generated with immunoSEQ multiplex PCR, while TCRdb's copy carries only in-frame clones and drops some. The sample contains around 250,000 clones, about four fifths of which appear only once. The TCR was taken from a man aged 25 to 40 who had recovered from COVID-19. The sequenced sample consisted of peripheral blood.

The DNA of the CDR3 is TGTGCCAGCAGCCCCTGGGAGGGGGAAGAAGCTTTCTTT. It is translated as CASSPWEGEEAFF. V usage is TRBV9 and J usage is TRBJ1-1, with D possibly matching TRBD1 (6 bases). CDR1 is SGDLS and CDR2 is YYNGEE in the germline V gene. Deletions cut 4 bases from V and 8 bases from J, with 15 bases between. The CDR3 totals 13 residues.